A single sample is the source of the 16 T cell receptor beta chains below, sequenced in a study of blood T cells in healthy people across ages. A second PCR of roughly 7 to 11 cycles used a sample-barcoded 5' primer and a J-beta primer mix. TCRdb called the 5' RACE reads again in MiXCR, with one record for every CDR3 protein. In the table there are fewer than 1,000,000 distinct CDR3 sequences, around two fifths of which are singletons. Specimen: blood. These receptor sequences come from a man in his 60s in good health.

J is TRBJ1-6 and V is TRBV27; D unresolved. Trimming shortened V by 7 bases and J by 9 bases, and 13 bases separated the two germline ends. This CDR3 contains 13 residues. CDR1 and CDR2 (germline): MNHEY, SMNVEV (reference sequence). The CDR3 bases are TGTGCCAGCACCCTGTCACGAGGTTCACCCCTCCACTTT. Encoded protein: CASTLSRGSPLHF.

The V and J genes are TRBV7-6 and TRBJ2-5; tentatively, D is TRBD2 (6 bases). The germline V and J ends were trimmed by 5 bases and 2 bases, with 15 bases remaining between them. Germline CDR1 and CDR2: SGHVS and FNYEAQ. This CDR3 is 15 amino acids long. This CDR3 reads CASSLHQGLQETQYF. CDR3 coding DNA: TGTGCCAGCAGCCTGCACCAAGGACTACAAGAGACCCAGTACTTC.

V gene TRBV7-9 combines with J gene TRBJ1-1; no reliable D call. V gave up 8 bases and J gave up 6 bases, with 13 bases separating them. Germline CDR1 reads SEHNR; CDR2 reads FQNEAQ (reference sequence). This CDR3 is built from 12 residues. The CDR3 here is CASGPSNAEAFF. In nucleotides, the CDR3 is TGTGCCAGCGGACCATCCAACGCTGAAGCTTTCTTT.

The chain is built from TRBV15 and TRBJ1-4, with a weak D call TRBD1 (5 bases). The CDR3 is 15 residues long. V lost 1 base and J lost 8, with 14 bases in between. Germline V gene lookup returns CDR1 LNHNV and CDR2 YYDKDF (reference sequence). CDR3 protein: CATSRGGAGREKLFF. The CDR3 DNA sequence: TGTGCCACCAGCAGAGGAGGGGCAGGGCGAGAAAAACTGTTTTTT.

This rearrangement joins TRBV28 to TRBJ2-1; tentative D call: TRBD1 (5 bases). The V and J ends lost 1 base and 2 bases respectively, with 12 bases between them. Germline CDR1 reads MDHEN; CDR2 reads SYDVKM. CDR3 size: 16 residues. The CDR3 DNA sequence: TGTGCCAGCAGTTTATTGGACCGACAGACCTACAATGAGCAGTTCTTC. Amino acid sequence: CASSLLDRQTYNEQFF.

This clonotype turned up a few times. The chain joins TRBV7-9 to TRBJ2-7; D possibly corresponds to TRBD1 (7 bases). CDR3 length equals 16 residues. Trimming cost V 5 bases and J 1 base, with 18 bases left between them. CDR1 SEHNR and CDR2 FQNEAQ come from the germline V gene (reference sequence). The CDR3 loop reads CASSPGLGQASYEQYF. DNA of the CDR3: TGTGCCAGCAGCCCGGGACTCGGACAGGCATCCTACGAGCAGTACTTC.

The genes are TRBV12-3 or TRBV12-4 and TRBJ2-5; 9 bases are shared with TRBD1. The CDR3 consists of 14 residues. V was clipped by 6 bases and J by 11 bases; unmatched bases: 13. CDR3 in DNA: TGTGCCAGCAGCCGCGGGACAGGGAGGAATGAGCAGTACTTC. This codes for CASSRGTGRNEQYF.

V is TRBV5-1 and J is TRBJ2-7; D gene unclear. With 4 bases removed from V and 2 bases from J, the gap between germline ends came to 16 bases. Per germline, CDR1 SGHRS and CDR2 YFSETQ. The CDR3 length is 15 residues. DNA for the CDR3: TGCGCCAGCAGCCCCCTTGGGGTAATGCCCTACGAGCAGTACTTC. Its protein product is CASSPLGVMPYEQYF.

This clonotype was recorded a few times. The chain joins TRBV3-1 to TRBJ2-7; D unclear. The CDR3 contains 12 residues. V lost 3 bases and J lost 3, with 6 bases in between. CDR1 LGHDT and CDR2 YNNKEL come from the germline V gene (reference sequence). This CDR3 is CASSHNGYEQYF. The CDR3, as DNA: TGTGCCAGCAGCCACAACGGCTACGAGCAGTACTTC.

The chain has TRBV5-1 and TRBJ2-7; weak D call: TRBD1 (6 bases). Trimming removed 4 bases from V and 2 bases from J, with 13 bases in between. The CDR3 consists of 14 residues. Per the germline V gene, CDR1 is SGHRS and CDR2 is YFSETQ. CDR3 coding DNA: TGCGCCAGCAGCCCGGACAGTACGGCCTACGAGCAGTACTTC. Its protein is CASSPDSTAYEQYF.

V and J are TRBV7-2 and TRBJ2-1; D is unclear. Trimming stripped 5 bases from V and 3 bases from J, with 8 bases between. The CDR3 extends over 13 amino acids. CDR1 is SGHTA and CDR2 is FQGNSA in the germline V gene. The CDR3 DNA sequence: TGTGCCAGCAGCCTACAGAACTACAATGAGCAGTTCTTC. Translated: CASSLQNYNEQFF. Using reference TRBV7-2 and TRBJ2-1 for the parts outside the CDR3, the full variable domain is GAGVSQSPSNKVTEKGKDVELRCDPISGHTALYWYRQSLGQGLEFLIYFQGNSAPDKSGLPSDRFSAERTGGSVSTLTIQRTQQEDSAVYLCASSLQNYNEQFFGPGTRLTVL.

V gene TRBV4-3 combines with J gene TRBJ2-1; no definite D call. Germline CDR1 and CDR2: LGHNA and YSLEER. V lost 0 bases to trimming and J lost 6 bases, with 9 bases between them. The CDR3 consists of 14 residues. This CDR3 is CASSQEMPPNEQFF. The CDR3, as DNA: TGCGCCAGCAGCCAAGAAATGCCACCCAATGAGCAGTTCTTC.

This rearrangement joins TRBV12-3 or TRBV12-4 to TRBJ2-1, with D maybe TRBD2 (5 bases). Trimming cost V 4 bases and J 7 bases, with 20 bases left between them. The CDR3 is made up of 16 amino acids. For the CDR3, the DNA is TGTGCCAGCAGTTACCCGGCCGGGGTGGGTAGGAATGAGCAGTTCTTC. Translation gives CASSYPAGVGRNEQFF.

On this clonotype itself: One junction end does not reproduce the germline sequence, and a read error may be involved. The chain combines TRBV7-3 with TRBJ2-5; perhaps TRBD2 as D (7 bases). Germline CDR1 and CDR2: SGHTA and FQGTGA. This CDR3 comprises 15 residues. CDR3 coding DNA: TGTGACAGCAGCTTAGGGGGGGGGGTAGGAGAGACCCAGTACTTC. It codes for CDSSLGGGVGETQYF.

The chain uses TRBV15 and TRBJ2-1; 10 nucleotides line up with TRBD1. Germline CDR1 reads LNHNV; CDR2 reads YYDKDF (reference sequence). The J segment lost 6 bases and the V segment lost 3 bases, leaving 5 bases of the junction unmatched. This CDR3 comprises 15 residues. The CDR3 DNA sequence: TGTGCCACCAGCAGTAGACAGGGGGCGGGCAATGAGCAGTTCTTC. It encodes CATSSRQGAGNEQFF.

Many counts were recorded for this clonotype. The chain carries TRBV29-1 and TRBJ2-1; TRBD1 aligns across 12 bases. The germline gives CDR1 SQVTM, CDR2 ANQGSEA. J gave up 5 bases and V 7 bases, and 9 bases lay outside the gene matches. The CDR3 length is 15 residues. In nucleotides, the CDR3 is TGCAGCGCGCGGACGGGACAGGGGGCAGACAATGAGCAGTTCTTC. Its translation is CSARTGQGADNEQFF.